The clone carrying this TCR beta chain was observed a few times. The ends were cut back, 10 bases at V and 0 bases at J, with 16 bases in the middle. The CDR3 contains 14 residues. Germline V gives CDR1 MNHEY, CDR2 SMNVEV (reference sequence). The sample originates from a study of beta chain features in type 1 diabetes. Expressed TCRB transcripts got sequenced, as all isolated RNA was reverse transcribed. About 3.5 million reads per sample on average were obtained from naive, central memory and regulatory T cell samples. The repertoire was sequenced with immunoSEQ multiplex PCR; TCRdb's copy has only in-frame clones and lacks some. This table has nearly 250,000 clones, 11% to 15% appearing once. Naive, central memory, regulatory and stem cell-like memory cells within the CD4+ compartment were sorted using CD45RO/CCR7/CD25/CD127/CD95/CD27.

The V and J genes are TRBV27 and TRBJ2-7, with D perhaps matching TRBD1 (6 bases). This TCR derives from a woman aged 35 to 49 in good health. The sample was naive CD4+ T cells from blood. CDR3 residues: CATREGVVSYEQYF. Written as DNA, the CDR3 is TGTGCCACCCGAGAGGGGGTGGTCTCCTACGAGCAGTACTTC.